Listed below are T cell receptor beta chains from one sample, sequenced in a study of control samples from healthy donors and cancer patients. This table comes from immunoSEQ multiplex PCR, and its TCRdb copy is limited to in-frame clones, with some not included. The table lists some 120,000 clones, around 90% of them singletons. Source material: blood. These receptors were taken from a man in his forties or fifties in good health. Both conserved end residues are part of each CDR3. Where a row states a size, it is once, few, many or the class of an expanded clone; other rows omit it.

CDR3aa: CASSAFGLAGRSSYNEQFF
v_gene: TRBV3-1/TRBV3-2
j_gene: TRBJ2-1
abundance: -

CDR3aa: CASSRGPGELFF
v_gene: TRBV7-8
j_gene: TRBJ2-2
abundance: -

CDR3aa: CASSQEDRDTEAFF
v_gene: TRBV3-1/TRBV3-2
j_gene: TRBJ1-1
abundance: once

CDR3aa: CASSYQGATGNTIYF
v_gene: TRBV7-2
j_gene: TRBJ1-3
abundance: -

CDR3aa: CASSRLSRADTQYF
v_gene: TRBV6-2/TRBV6-3
j_gene: TRBJ2-3
abundance: -

CDR3aa: CASSLTGGSTDTQYF
v_gene: TRBV7-2
j_gene: TRBJ2-3
abundance: -

CDR3aa: CASSLGGQETQYF
v_gene: TRBV5-4
j_gene: TRBJ2-5
abundance: -

CDR3aa: CATSHTGGTGANVLTF
v_gene: TRBV24-1
j_gene: TRBJ2-6
abundance: -

CDR3aa: CASSYVNANTGELFF
v_gene: TRBV6-2/TRBV6-3
j_gene: TRBJ2-2
abundance: -

CDR3aa: CASSYRGGATDTQYF
v_gene: TRBV5-6
j_gene: TRBJ2-3
abundance: -

CDR3aa: CASSPGTAQNSPLHF
v_gene: TRBV7-6
j_gene: TRBJ1-6
abundance: -

CDR3aa: CASSLLGTDSEGYTF
v_gene: TRBV5-6
j_gene: TRBJ1-2
abundance: many

CDR3aa: CASSQMGGSNQPQHF
v_gene: TRBV19
j_gene: TRBJ1-5
abundance: once

CDR3aa: CASSEGVGGSVDTQYF
v_gene: TRBV6-1
j_gene: TRBJ2-3
abundance: -

CDR3aa: CASSLLTGSPYNSPLHF
v_gene: TRBV27
j_gene: TRBJ1-6
abundance: -

CDR3aa: CASSPDRGPLQETQYF
v_gene: TRBV25-1
j_gene: TRBJ2-5
abundance: -

CDR3aa: CASSPAGRQNTEAFF
v_gene: TRBV18
j_gene: TRBJ1-1
abundance: -

CDR3aa: CASSFRGNYGYTF
v_gene: TRBV7-2
j_gene: TRBJ1-2
abundance: -

CDR3aa: CASSPTGGEEKLFF
v_gene: TRBV5-6
j_gene: TRBJ1-4
abundance: -

CDR3aa: CSVSPMTGESNQPQHF
v_gene: TRBV29-1
j_gene: TRBJ1-5
abundance: -

CDR3aa: CASRRTGYTEAFF
v_gene: TRBV19
j_gene: TRBJ1-1
abundance: -

CDR3aa: CASSEGGTGPYTF
v_gene: TRBV2
j_gene: TRBJ1-2
abundance: -

CDR3aa: CASSYSGRTDTQYF
v_gene: TRBV6-5
j_gene: TRBJ2-3
abundance: -

CDR3aa: CASGLGEKLFF
v_gene: TRBV6-5
j_gene: TRBJ1-4
abundance: once

CDR3aa: CASSFGTPILYF
v_gene: TRBV5-4
j_gene: TRBJ2-7
abundance: -

CDR3aa: CASSPPVASGGFGSEQFF
v_gene: TRBV18
j_gene: TRBJ2-1
abundance: -

CDR3aa: CASSPIWGAGANVLTF
v_gene: TRBV9
j_gene: TRBJ2-6
abundance: -

CDR3aa: CASRRQGALGDTEAFF
v_gene: TRBV27
j_gene: TRBJ1-1
abundance: -

CDR3aa: CASGPGEFSTDTQYF
v_gene: TRBV12-5
j_gene: TRBJ2-3
abundance: once